This TCR beta chain was sequenced for a study of blood T cell repertoires in COVID-19. Study-level information: Collection of acute and convalescent COVID-19 samples took place in the United States, Italy and Spain. The cDNA or gDNA used as material had been derived from T cells, B-cell-depleted T cells, or PBMCs.

Per the original data handling: How many nucleated cells were present was estimated from reference gene primer amplification. The data were produced by immunoSEQ multiplex PCR, yet TCRdb's version contains in-frame clones alone and is incomplete. V and J calls and clone size are as listed in that table; D and trimming were resolved from the DNA. Of 250,000 or so clones listed, around 90% are singletons. Looked up from germline, CDR1 is SEHNR and CDR2 is FQNEAQ (reference sequence). Trimming pared 5 bases from V and 2 bases from J, leaving 12 bases between. The CDR3 is 14 residues long. V and J are TRBV7-9 and TRBJ1-1; D might be TRBD1 (5 bases). The sample comprised peripheral blood. This sequence originates from a woman aged 55-70 years with COVID-19, enrolled during active disease. CDR3 region: CASSPRTLNTEAFF. CDR3 nucleotides: TGTGCCAGCAGCCCCCGGACACTAAACACTGAAGCTTTCTTT.